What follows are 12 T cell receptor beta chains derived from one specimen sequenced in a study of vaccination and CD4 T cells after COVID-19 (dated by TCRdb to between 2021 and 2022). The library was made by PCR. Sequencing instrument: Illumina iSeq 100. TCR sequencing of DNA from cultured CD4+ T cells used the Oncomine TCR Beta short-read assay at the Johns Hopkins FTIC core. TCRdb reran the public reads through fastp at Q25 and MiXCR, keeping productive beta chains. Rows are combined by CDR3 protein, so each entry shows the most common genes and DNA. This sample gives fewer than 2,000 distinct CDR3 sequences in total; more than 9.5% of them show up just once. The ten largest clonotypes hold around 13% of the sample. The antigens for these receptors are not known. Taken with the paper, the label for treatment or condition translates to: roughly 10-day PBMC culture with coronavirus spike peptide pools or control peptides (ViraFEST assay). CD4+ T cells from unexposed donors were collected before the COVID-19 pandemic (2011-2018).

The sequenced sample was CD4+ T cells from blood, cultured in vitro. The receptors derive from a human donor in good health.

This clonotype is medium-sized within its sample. The CDR3 DNA reads as TGTGCCAGCAGTTTTTCTTATCCCAGCTACACCTTC. It encodes CASSFSYPSYTF. The genes are TRBV28 and TRBJ1-2; no clear D. The V gene lost 3 bases and the J gene lost 9 bases, with 11 bases spanning the gap. There are 12 residues in the CDR3. Germline-derived CDR1 and CDR2 are MDHEN and SYDVKM.

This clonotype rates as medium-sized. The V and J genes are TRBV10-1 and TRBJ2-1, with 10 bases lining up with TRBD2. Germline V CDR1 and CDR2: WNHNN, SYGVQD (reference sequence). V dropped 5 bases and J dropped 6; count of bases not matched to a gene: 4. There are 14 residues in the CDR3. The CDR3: CASSIRLAGNEQFF. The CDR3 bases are TGCGCCAGCAGTATAAGACTAGCGGGCAATGAGCAGTTCTTC.

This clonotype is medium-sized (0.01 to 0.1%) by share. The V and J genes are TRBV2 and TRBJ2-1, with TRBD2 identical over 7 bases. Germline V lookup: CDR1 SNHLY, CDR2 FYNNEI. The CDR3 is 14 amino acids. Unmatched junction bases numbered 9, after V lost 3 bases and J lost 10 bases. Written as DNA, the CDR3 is TGTGCCAGCAGTGATGGAGCGGGACTCCCAGAGCAGTTCTTC. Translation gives CASSDGAGLPEQFF. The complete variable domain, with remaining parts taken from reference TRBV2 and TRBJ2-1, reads EPEVTQTPSHQVTQMGQEVILRCVPISNHLYFYWYRQILGQKVEFLVSFYNNEISEKSEIFDDQFSVERPDGSNFTLKIRSTKLEDSAMYFCASSDGAGLPEQFFGPGTRLTVL.

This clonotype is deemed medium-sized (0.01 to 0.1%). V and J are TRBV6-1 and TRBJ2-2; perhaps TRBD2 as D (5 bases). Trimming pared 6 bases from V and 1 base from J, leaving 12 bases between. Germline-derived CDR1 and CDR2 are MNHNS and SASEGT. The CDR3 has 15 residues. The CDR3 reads CASRKPGKNTGELFF. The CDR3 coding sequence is TGTGCCAGCAGGAAACCGGGGAAGAACACCGGGGAGCTGTTTTTT.

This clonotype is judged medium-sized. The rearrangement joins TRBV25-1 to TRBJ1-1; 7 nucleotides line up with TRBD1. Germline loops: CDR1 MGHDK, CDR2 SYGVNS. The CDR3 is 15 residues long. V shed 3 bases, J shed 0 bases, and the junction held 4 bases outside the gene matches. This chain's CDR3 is CASSEGQTMNTEAFF. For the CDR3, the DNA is TGTGCCAGCAGTGAGGGACAGACAATGAACACTGAAGCTTTCTTT.

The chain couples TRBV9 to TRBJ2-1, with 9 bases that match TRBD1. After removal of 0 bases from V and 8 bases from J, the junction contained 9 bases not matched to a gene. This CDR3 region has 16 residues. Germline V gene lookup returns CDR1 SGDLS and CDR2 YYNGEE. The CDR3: CASSVAPQGASDEQFF. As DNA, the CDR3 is TGTGCCAGCAGCGTAGCCCCACAGGGGGCGAGTGATGAGCAGTTCTTC. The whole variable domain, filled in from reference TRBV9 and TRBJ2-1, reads DSGVTQTPKHLITATGQRVTLRCSPRSGDLSVYWYQQSLDQGLQFLIQYYNGEERAKGNILERFSAQQFPDLHSELNLSSLELGDSALYFCASSVAPQGASDEQFFGPGTRLTVL.

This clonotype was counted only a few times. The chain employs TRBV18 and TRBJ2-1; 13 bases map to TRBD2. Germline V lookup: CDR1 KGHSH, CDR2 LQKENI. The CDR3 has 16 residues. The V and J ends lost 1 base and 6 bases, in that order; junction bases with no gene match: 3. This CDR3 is CASSPLTSGGTNEQFF. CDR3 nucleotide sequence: TGTGCCAGCTCACCACTGACTAGCGGGGGGACCAATGAGCAGTTCTTC.

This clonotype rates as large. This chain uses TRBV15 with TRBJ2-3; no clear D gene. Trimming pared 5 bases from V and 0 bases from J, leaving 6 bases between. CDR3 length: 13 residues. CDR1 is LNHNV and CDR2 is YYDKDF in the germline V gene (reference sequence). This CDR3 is CATSVWSTDTQYF. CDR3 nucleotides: TGTGCCACCAGCGTGTGGAGCACAGATACGCAGTATTTT.

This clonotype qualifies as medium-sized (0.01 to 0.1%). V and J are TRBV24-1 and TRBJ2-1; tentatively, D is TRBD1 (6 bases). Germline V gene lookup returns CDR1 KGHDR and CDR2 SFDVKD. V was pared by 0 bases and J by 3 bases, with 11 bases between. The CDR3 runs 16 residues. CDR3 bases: TGTGCCACCAGTGATTTGCAGGGGTCCTACTACAATGAGCAGTTCTTC. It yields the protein CATSDLQGSYYNEQFF.

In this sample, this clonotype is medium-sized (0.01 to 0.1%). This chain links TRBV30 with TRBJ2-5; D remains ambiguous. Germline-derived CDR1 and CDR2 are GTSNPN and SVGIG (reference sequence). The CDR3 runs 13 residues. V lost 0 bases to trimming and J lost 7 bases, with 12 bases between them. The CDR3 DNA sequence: TGTGCCTGGAGTGTAACCTTCCCGGGGACCCAGTACTTC. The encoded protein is CAWSVTFPGTQYF.

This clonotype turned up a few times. The CDR3 DNA is TGTGCCAGCAGCTTAGAAAGCGGGGGCACAGATACGCAGTATTTT. Amino acids: CASSLESGGTDTQYF. The chain is built from TRBV11-3 and TRBJ2-3; 7 nucleotides align to TRBD2. The CDR3 contains 15 residues. J gave up 1 base and V 0 bases, and 1 base lay outside the gene matches. Per germline, CDR1 SGHNT and CDR2 YENEEA.

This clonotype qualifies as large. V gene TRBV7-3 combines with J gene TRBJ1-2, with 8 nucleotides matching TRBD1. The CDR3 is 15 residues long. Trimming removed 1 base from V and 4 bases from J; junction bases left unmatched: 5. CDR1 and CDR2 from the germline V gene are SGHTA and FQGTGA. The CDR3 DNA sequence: TGTGCCAGCAGCTTAAACGGACAGGGCCCCTATGGCTACACCTTC. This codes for CASSLNGQGPYGYTF.